One and the same sample provided the 25 T cell receptor beta chains below, sequenced in a study of T-cell reconstitution after alpha-beta-depleted transplantation in children. Preparing the TCRbeta library involved the use of unique molecular identifiers. TCRdb called the PCR reads again in MiXCR, with one record for every CDR3 protein. Of 600,000 to 700,000 distinct CDR3 sequences in the sample, approximately 14% are singletons; the top ten hold 0.79%. This specimen was PBMCs, taken before TCRalphabeta/CD19-depleted stem cell transplant. The receptor source for this set is a girl between 2 and 10 years old with congenital amegakaryocytic thrombocytopenia, due to receive a stem cell transplant.

A single count supports this clonotype. A read error may explain this, as a much larger clone is one base away. The chain links TRBV10-1 to TRBJ1-3; 11 nucleotides line up with TRBD1. Germline CDR1 reads WNHNN; CDR2 reads SYGVQD (reference sequence). This CDR3 spans 19 amino acids. CDR3 protein: CASSELQPGQGARGNAIYF. CDR3 sequence (DNA): TGCGCCAGCAGTGAACTTCAACCTGGACAGGGGGCGCGTGGAAACGCCATATATTTT.

This chain uses TRBV5-1 with TRBJ2-1, with TRBD2 identical over 9 bases. Germline V gene data show CDR1 as SGHRS and CDR2 as YFSETQ. This CDR3 spans 14 amino acids. J was trimmed by 6 bases and V by 7 bases; bases with no gene match: 8. The CDR3 here is CASGPGTSLNEQFF. DNA of the CDR3: TGCGCCAGCGGACCCGGGACTAGCCTCAATGAGCAGTTCTTC.

This clonotype was seen a few times. The DNA for the CDR3 is TGCAGTGTTGACATTGCGTCAGTAGCGGGAGTAGGGGAGCAGTACTTC. Translated: CSVDIASVAGVGEQYF. The V and J genes are TRBV20-1 and TRBJ2-7; 9 bases line up with TRBD2. With V trimmed by 7 bases and J by 7 bases, 20 bases remained unmatched. This CDR3 spans 16 amino acids. Germline V gene lookup returns CDR1 DFQATT and CDR2 SNEGSKA (reference sequence).

Note on this clonotype: Germline and junction disagree at one end, which may indicate a read error. The rearrangement links TRBV7-8 to TRBJ2-3, with 9 bases matching TRBD2. The CDR3 has 12 residues. Germline V lookup: CDR1 SGHVS, CDR2 FQNEAQ. CDR3 coding DNA: TGTGCCAGCAGCTTAGCCCTAGCGGGATGGGTTTTT. Translating gives CASSLALAGWVF.

This clonotype was counted at least ten times. V gene TRBV5-6 combines with J gene TRBJ2-1; 9 bases are a match to TRBD2. V was pared by 0 bases and J by 3 bases, with 10 bases of the junction left unmatched. Germline V lookup: CDR1 SGHDT, CDR2 YYEEEE. The length of the CDR3 is 18 residues. CDR3 sequence (DNA): TGTGCCAGCAGCTTGGAAGGCGGGAGGGCCACCATCTACAATGAGCAGTTCTTC. It yields the protein CASSLEGGRATIYNEQFF. Based on the CDR3 plus reference TRBV5-6 and TRBJ2-1, the full variable domain is DAGVTQSPTHLIKTRGQQVTLRCSPKSGHDTVSWYQQALGQGPQFIFQYYEEEERQRGNFPDRFSGHQFPNYSSELNVNALLLGDSALYLCASSLEGGRATIYNEQFFGPGTRLTVL.

The J gene is TRBJ1-2, the V gene TRBV4-1; no definite D call. The germline CDR1 and CDR2 sequences are MGHRA and YSYEKL. This CDR3 contains 16 residues. The ends were cut back, 5 bases at V and 0 bases at J, with 16 bases in the middle. This CDR3 reads CASSYKVGSANYGYTF. CDR3 nucleotide sequence: TGCGCCAGCAGCTACAAGGTAGGATCAGCTAACTATGGCTACACCTTC.

The chain has TRBV7-6 and TRBJ2-3; D unresolved. The germline V and J ends were trimmed by 6 bases and 0 bases, with 10 bases remaining between them. The length of the CDR3 is 14 residues. Germline assignment: CDR1 SGHVS and CDR2 FNYEAQ. The CDR3 loop is CASRATPSTDTQYF. The CDR3 DNA is TGTGCCAGCAGGGCCACTCCTAGCACAGATACGCAGTATTTT.

This clonotype was counted ten times or more. V usage is TRBV11-2 and J usage is TRBJ2-7; D possibly corresponds to TRBD2 (5 bases). CDR1 and CDR2 (germline): SGHAT, FQNNGV. Trimming removed 0 bases from V and 3 bases from J, with 9 bases in between. The CDR3 extends over 14 amino acids. The CDR3 region has the DNA TGTGCCAGCAGCTTAGATTGGAGCGGCTACGAGCAGTACTTC. Protein: CASSLDWSGYEQYF.

This rearrangement joins TRBV29-1 to TRBJ1-1; a possible D gene is TRBD1 (6 bases). V lost 6 bases to trimming and J lost 4 bases, with 24 bases between them. Germline-derived CDR1 and CDR2 are SQVTM and ANQGSEA. CDR3 length equals 16 residues. CDR3 nucleotides: TGCAGCGTCGACCCCGAACAGGGAAGTCTTGGCACTGAAGCTTTCTTT. Its protein is CSVDPEQGSLGTEAFF.

This clonotype was observed many times. The chain carries TRBV27 and TRBJ1-1; D is possibly TRBD1 (5 bases). The length of the CDR3 is 14 residues. Deletions cut 2 bases from V and 7 bases from J, with 14 bases between. Germline loops: CDR1 MNHEY, CDR2 SMNVEV (reference sequence). The CDR3 DNA reads TGTGCCAGCAGTTTAGGGCAGGGCTTTAATGAAGCTTTCTTT. It is translated as CASSLGQGFNEAFF.

The chain links TRBV6-2 or TRBV6-3 to TRBJ2-2; no definite D call. V gave up 2 bases and J gave up 7 bases, with 14 bases separating them. Per germline, CDR1 MNHEY and CDR2 SVGEGT. This CDR3 is 15 amino acids long. The CDR3 bases are TGTGCCAGCAGTTACATGGGCACGACGGGCGGGGAGCTGTTTTTT. Amino acids: CASSYMGTTGGELFF.

This clonotype was picked up many times. The rearrangement joins TRBV5-1 to TRBJ2-3; weak D call: TRBD2 (6 bases). This CDR3 is 16 amino acids long. Trimming stripped 0 bases from V and 2 bases from J, with 13 bases between. Germline CDR1 SGHRS, CDR2 YFSETQ. CDR3 sequence: CASSLVLAANTDTQYF. DNA of the CDR3: TGCGCCAGCAGCTTGGTTTTAGCGGCCAACACAGATACGCAGTATTTT.

In its sample, this clonotype was seen many times. This rearrangement joins TRBV5-1 to TRBJ2-5; 8 bases align to TRBD2. The CDR3 runs to 15 residues. Germline values: CDR1 SGHRS, CDR2 YFSETQ. The ends lost 0 bases at V and 2 bases at J; junction bases unmatched: 3. The CDR3 loop is CASSLGTSGQETQYF. The CDR3 region has the DNA TGCGCCAGCAGCTTGGGAACTAGCGGACAAGAGACCCAGTACTTC.

This clonotype was detected many times. The chain uses TRBV20-1 and TRBJ1-4; maybe TRBD1 (5 bases). Germline CDR1 and CDR2: DFQATT and SNEGSKA (reference sequence). Trimming took 2 bases from V and 6 from J, leaving 19 bases between them. This CDR3 contains 16 residues. This CDR3 is CSARQGITQGYEKLFF. As DNA, the CDR3 is TGCAGTGCTAGACAGGGTATTACTCAGGGCTATGAAAAACTGTTTTTT.

Concerning this clonotype itself: A read error is possible here, since a much larger clone lies one base away. The rearrangement joins TRBV12-3 or TRBV12-4 to TRBJ2-1, with TRBD2 as a possible D gene (5 bases). The CDR3 is 13 residues long. The DNA for the CDR3 is TGTGCCAGCAATGGGAGAGTTTGGAATGAGCATTTCTTC. This encodes CASNGRVWNEHFF.

The chain recombines TRBV29-1 with TRBJ1-2, with D uncertain. CDR1 and CDR2 from the germline V gene are SQVTM and ANQGSEA. This CDR3 has 14 residues. Trimming pared 5 bases from V and 5 bases from J, leaving 18 bases between. As DNA, the CDR3 is TGCAGCGTTCGACATCGACGTCTAGGGTATGGCTACACCTTC. Its translation: CSVRHRRLGYGYTF. Using reference TRBV29-1 and TRBJ1-2 for the parts outside the CDR3, the full variable domain is SAVISQKPSRDICQRGTSLTIQCQVDSQVTMMFWYRQQPGQSLTLIATANQGSEATYESGFVIDKFPISRPNLTFSTLTVSNMSPEDSSIYLCSVRHRRLGYGYTFGSGTRLTVV.

This clonotype was found a few times. V and J are TRBV5-5 and TRBJ2-1; the match to TRBD2 covers 9 bases. The CDR3 contains 17 residues. J gave up 9 bases and V 0 bases, and 13 bases lay outside the gene matches. Germline lookup yields CDR1 SGHKS and CDR2 YYEKEE (reference sequence). This CDR3 reads CASSLGVAGVIFPEQFF. DNA of the CDR3: TGTGCCAGCAGCTTGGGGGTAGCGGGAGTGATTTTCCCTGAGCAGTTCTTC. The full variable domain, rest sourced from reference TRBV5-5 and TRBJ2-1, is DAGVTQSPTHLIKTRGQQVTLRCSPISGHKSVSWYQQVLGQGPQFIFQYYEKEERGRGNFPDRFSARQFPNYSSELNVNALLLGDSALYLCASSLGVAGVIFPEQFFGPGTRLTVL.

This clonotype was counted only a few times. The chain employs TRBV4-2 and TRBJ2-3; D not certain. This CDR3 region has 14 residues. Trimming shortened V by 1 base and J by 2 bases, and 7 bases separated the two germline ends. Germline-derived CDR1 and CDR2 are LGHNA and YNFKEQ. The DNA of the CDR3 is TGTGCCAGCAGCCAAGGACGGTTCACAGATACGCAGTATTTT. Its protein product is CASSQGRFTDTQYF.

This clonotype was seen a few times. The chain couples TRBV5-1 to TRBJ2-3; 9 bases fit TRBD2. CDR3 size: 19 residues. Germline assignment: CDR1 SGHRS and CDR2 YFSETQ. V lost 5 bases to trimming and J lost 0 bases; unmatched junction nucleotides: 16. The CDR3 region has the DNA TGCGCCAGCAGGCAAGGATGGCGGGAGCGGGAGGACAGCACAGATACGCAGTATTTT. Encoded protein: CASRQGWREREDSTDTQYF.

This clonotype was found a few times. The gene calls are TRBV7-2 and TRBJ2-1; 10 bases fit TRBD2. The CDR3 has 14 amino acids. The junction had 5 bases not matched to a gene; V was cut back by 5 bases and J by 7 bases. Germline V lookup: CDR1 SGHTA, CDR2 FQGNSA. CDR3 nucleotide sequence: TGTGCCAGCAGCCCGGGACTAGCGCCTAATGAGCAGTTCTTC. Its protein is CASSPGLAPNEQFF.

V and J are TRBV3-1 and TRBJ1-1, with D possibly matching TRBD1 (5 bases). The germline gives CDR1 LGHDT, CDR2 YNNKEL (reference sequence). Trimming removed 0 bases from V and 0 bases from J, with 14 bases in between. The CDR3 runs to 17 residues. CDR3 sequence reads: CASSQDRRGLMNTEAFF. In nucleotides, the CDR3 is TGTGCCAGCAGCCAAGATAGGCGGGGGTTAATGAACACTGAAGCTTTCTTT. The full variable domain, with the rest looked up from reference TRBV3-1 and TRBJ1-1, is DTAVSQTPKYLVTQMGNDKSIKCEQNLGHDTMYWYKQDSKKFLKIMFSYNNKELIINETVPNRFSPKSPDKAHLNLHINSLELGDSAVYFCASSQDRRGLMNTEAFFGQGTRLTVV.

The table lists this clonotype with a few counts. The genes are TRBV12-3 or TRBV12-4 and TRBJ2-7; D may be TRBD2 (5 bases). The length of the CDR3 is 12 residues. The V end was cut by 0 bases, the J end by 11 bases, with 11 bases between. The CDR3 DNA sequence: TGTGCCAGCAGTTTAGCAAGTCACGGGAAGTACTTC. The encoded protein is CASSLASHGKYF.

The rearrangement uses TRBV29-1 and TRBJ2-7; D gene unclear. The CDR3 runs 13 residues. V gave up 3 bases and J gave up 5 bases, with 14 bases separating them. Germline V gene data show CDR1 as SQVTM and CDR2 as ANQGSEA. The CDR3 DNA follows: TGCAGCGTTGAGATCTCGGGCAGAGACGAGCAGTACTTC. Protein: CSVEISGRDEQYF.

At least ten counts were recorded for this clonotype. The chain employs TRBV6-5 and TRBJ2-5; 13 bases are a match to TRBD2. The length of the CDR3 is 19 residues. The V and J ends lost 0 bases and 1 base, in that order; junction bases with no gene match: 8. Germline CDR1 reads MNHEY; CDR2 reads SVGAGI. The CDR3 loop is CASSYSNERTSGSQETQYF. The CDR3 DNA follows: TGTGCCAGCAGTTACTCGAACGAGCGGACTAGCGGGAGCCAAGAGACCCAGTACTTC.

This clonotype was found many times. The chain couples TRBV10-3 to TRBJ2-7; no clear D. Germline values: CDR1 ENHRY, CDR2 SYGVKD. Trimming removed 5 bases from V and 5 bases from J, with 13 bases in between. This CDR3 region has 13 residues. This chain's CDR3 is CAISIMADDEQYF. CDR3 nucleotide sequence: TGTGCCATCAGTATAATGGCGGATGACGAGCAGTACTTC.